These 22 T cell receptor beta chains came from one sample sequenced in a study of T cells in Graves' hyperthyroidism and ophthalmopathy. RNA transcripts gave rise to amplified TCR beta CDR3 regions. With the HTBI primer set, the TCR CDR3 went through a first round of RT-PCR. A single record per CDR3 protein comes from TCRdb applying MiXCR to the multiplex PCR reads. The table records hundreds of thousands of distinct CDR3 sequences, about 15% of them present only once. Sequenced input: blood. These receptors all stem from a woman in her 30s with Graves' hyperthyroidism that later progressed to Graves' ophthalmopathy.

This clonotype appeared a few times. A junction end diverges from the germline sequence, so it may reflect a read error. The chain uses TRBV19 and TRBJ1-5, with 7 bases lining up with TRBD1. This CDR3 region has 16 residues. Germline V CDR1 and CDR2: LNHDA, SQIVND (reference sequence). The CDR3 region is CASSIGVQGGNPPQHF. The DNA for the CDR3 is TGTGCCAGTAGTATTGGGGTCCAGGGGGGGAATCCGCCCCAGCATTTT. The full variable domain, completed using reference TRBV19 and TRBJ1-5, is DGGITQSPKYLFRKEGQNVTLSCEQNLNHDAMYWYRQDPGQGLRLIYYSQIVNDFQKGDIAEGYSVSREKKESFPLTVTSAQKNPTAFYLCASSIGVQGGNPPQHFGDGTRLSIL.

This sequence joins TRBV11-3 and TRBJ2-5; a weak D match, TRBD1 (5 bases). The ends were cut back, 4 bases at V and 0 bases at J, with 12 bases in the middle. Germline CDR1 and CDR2: SGHNT and YENEEA. The CDR3 has 15 residues. CDR3 residues: CASSSRGLYQETQYF. The CDR3 bases are TGTGCCAGCAGCTCTAGGGGCCTGTACCAAGAGACCCAGTACTTC.

This clonotype was found many times. The chain joins TRBV18 to TRBJ2-7; a weak D match, TRBD2 (6 bases). Trimming took 3 bases from V and 3 from J, leaving 9 bases between them. CDR3 length equals 13 residues. Germline values: CDR1 KGHSH, CDR2 LQKENI. The DNA of the CDR3 is TGTGCCAGCTCACCGACGGGGGACTACGAGCAGTACTTC. The encoded protein is CASSPTGDYEQYF.

This clonotype was observed many times. V and J are TRBV28 and TRBJ1-2; possible D gene TRBD1, 5 bases. V lost 2 bases and J 8 bases, leaving 21 bases between the germline ends. The germline V gene has CDR1 MDHEN and CDR2 SYDVKM. The CDR3 totals 16 residues. CDR3: CASSLLMQGASRGYTF. The CDR3 DNA sequence: TGTGCCAGCAGTTTACTCATGCAGGGCGCTTCGAGGGGCTACACCTTC.

The sample holds many counts of this clonotype. V usage is TRBV20-1 and J usage is TRBJ2-3; 7 bases line up with TRBD2. Trimming removed 4 bases from V and 3 bases from J; junction bases left unmatched: 10. CDR1 and CDR2 from the germline V gene are DFQATT and SNEGSKA (reference sequence). This CDR3 is built from 15 residues. CDR3 amino acids: CSANPRAGKTDTQYF. The CDR3 DNA reads TGCAGTGCTAACCCGAGAGCGGGAAAAACAGATACGCAGTATTTT.

This clonotype occurred many times. The chain is built from TRBV20-1 and TRBJ2-5; D not resolved. CDR1 is DFQATT, CDR2 SNEGSKA, per germline (reference sequence). V was shortened by 5 bases and J by 1 base, with 14 bases between the two germline ends. The CDR3 spans 14 residues. CDR3 residues: CSAASNRLQETQYF. CDR3 in DNA: TGCAGTGCTGCCTCGAACCGGCTCCAAGAGACCCAGTACTTC.

This clonotype has a count of ten or more. The gene calls are TRBV9 and TRBJ1-5; TRBD1 agrees at 10 bases. J was trimmed by 0 bases and V by 6 bases; bases with no gene match: 15. The CDR3 has 19 amino acids. The germline CDR1 and CDR2 sequences are SGDLS and YYNGEE. CDR3 sequence reads: CASNAKGDRGGLSNQPQHF. CDR3 nucleotide sequence: TGTGCCAGCAACGCAAAGGGGGACAGGGGTGGTCTTAGCAATCAGCCCCAGCATTTT.

In the case of this clonotype: With a much larger clone just one base away, this may be a read error. The chain couples TRBV6-2 or TRBV6-3 to TRBJ1-1, with a weak D call TRBD1 (5 bases). CDR3 length: 14 residues. The V end was cut by 7 bases, the J end by 3 bases, with 15 bases between. CDR1 and CDR2 from the germline V gene are MNHEY and SVGEGT. The CDR3, as DNA: TGTGCCAGCACCACGGTGGGGGGGGACACTGAAGCTTTCTTT. This translates into CASTTVGGDTEAFF.

This clonotype has a handful of counts. The V gene is TRBV6-4, the J gene TRBJ2-7, with D perhaps TRBD2 (6 bases). Germline values: CDR1 MRHNA, CDR2 SNTAGT. This CDR3 has 14 residues. With 6 bases removed from V and 3 bases from J, the gap between germline ends came to 15 bases. CDR3 nucleotide sequence: TGTGCCAGCAGGCAGGGACTTCTAAACTACGAGCAGTACTTC. Its protein product is CASRQGLLNYEQYF.

This clonotype was detected ten times or more. The rearrangement uses TRBV4-3 and TRBJ2-2; D not resolved. The V end lost 0 bases, the J end lost 0 bases, and 8 bases lay between the germline ends. Germline CDR1 reads LGHNA; CDR2 reads YSLEER. The CDR3 consists of 16 residues. The CDR3, as DNA: TGCGCCAGCAGCCAAGAGCCTAGATCGAACACCGGGGAGCTGTTTTTT. Its translation: CASSQEPRSNTGELFF.

In its sample, this clonotype was seen a few times. The chain combines TRBV18 with TRBJ2-1, with D perhaps TRBD2 (6 bases). Between the trimmed V and J ends, which lost 1 base and 2 bases, there was a span of 9 bases. The CDR3 is 15 amino acids. Germline lookup yields CDR1 KGHSH and CDR2 LQKENI. The CDR3, as DNA: TGTGCCAGCTCACCACAGGCGGGAACCTACAATGAGCAGTTCTTC. It translates to CASSPQAGTYNEQFF.

A few counts support this clonotype. The chain has TRBV7-9 and TRBJ2-5, with a possible D match to TRBD2 (6 bases). This CDR3 has 13 residues. The germline V and J ends were trimmed by 9 bases and 4 bases, with 15 bases remaining between them. In germline, CDR1 is SEHNR, CDR2 FQNEAQ (reference sequence). CDR3 residues: CAREGAGGETQYF. CDR3 nucleotide sequence: TGTGCCAGAGAAGGGGCCGGGGGAGAGACCCAGTACTTC.

This clonotype was detected ten times or more. The chain employs TRBV11-3 and TRBJ1-1; the match to TRBD1 covers 7 bases. The CDR3 is 14 residues long. Germline V gene sequence: CDR1 SGHNT, CDR2 YENEEA. J lost 5 bases, V lost 7 bases, and 10 bases had no gene match. The CDR3 nucleotides read TGTGCCAGCACCGGAAGGGGGCTGGGGACTGAAGCTTTCTTT. Encoded protein: CASTGRGLGTEAFF.

In its sample, this clonotype was seen many times. The chain links TRBV7-8 to TRBJ1-1; D not resolved. The CDR3 has 11 residues. In germline, CDR1 is SGHVS, CDR2 FQNEAQ. Trimming removed 5 bases at V and 7 bases at J, with 8 bases between. CDR3 nucleotides: TGTGCCAGCAGCCAGACTCATGAAGCTTTCTTT. Protein: CASSQTHEAFF.

The V and J genes are TRBV3-1 and TRBJ2-7, with 8 bases lining up with TRBD2. In germline, CDR1 is LGHDT, CDR2 YNNKEL (reference sequence). The CDR3 has 14 amino acids. The V gene end was trimmed by 2 bases and the J gene end by 5 bases; junction bases not matched to a gene: 5. The CDR3, as DNA: TGTGCCAGCAGCCAAACAGCTAGCGGGCACGAGCAGTACTTC. It encodes CASSQTASGHEQYF.

This clonotype was seen many times. The chain links TRBV30 to TRBJ1-1; a possible D gene is TRBD1 (6 bases). Germline V CDR1 and CDR2: GTSNPN, SVGIG (reference sequence). This CDR3 has 12 residues. Deletions cut 4 bases from V and 4 bases from J, with 10 bases between. CDR3 sequence (DNA): TGTGCCTGGAAGCAGGGGAGCACTGAAGCTTTCTTT. This encodes CAWKQGSTEAFF.

This clonotype was counted a few times. The chain employs TRBV30 and TRBJ1-4, with D tentatively TRBD1 (6 bases). CDR1 GTSNPN and CDR2 SVGIG come from the germline V gene (reference sequence). The CDR3 consists of 12 residues. Trimming pared 4 bases from V and 8 bases from J, leaving 11 bases between. The CDR3 DNA reads TGTGCCTGGAAAGGGGGGGGCGAAAAACTGTTTTTT. Translated, it gives CAWKGGGEKLFF.

The chain carries TRBV20-1 and TRBJ2-3; D ambiguous. Germline CDR1 reads DFQATT; CDR2 reads SNEGSKA (reference sequence). This CDR3 region has 14 residues. V lost 0 bases and J 0 bases, leaving 7 bases between the germline ends. DNA of the CDR3: TGCAGTGCTAGAGACCCCCCCAGCACAGATACGCAGTATTTT. Protein: CSARDPPSTDTQYF.

The chain joins TRBV28 to TRBJ2-7; no firm D call. V lost 3 bases, J lost 3 bases, and 9 bases lay in between. Germline CDR1 is MDHEN and CDR2 is SYDVKM. CDR3 length: 13 residues. In DNA form, the CDR3 reads TGTGCCAGCAGTTTTCCCCCTTTCTACGAGCAGTACTTC. This encodes CASSFPPFYEQYF.

This chain links TRBV19 with TRBJ1-2, with TRBD1 matching 8 bases. Germline V gene lookup returns CDR1 LNHDA and CDR2 SQIVND (reference sequence). V lost 8 bases to trimming and J lost 8 bases; unmatched junction nucleotides: 13. The CDR3 loop spans 14 amino acids. The CDR3 bases are TGTGCCAGTTTCGGGTTACAGGGGGTCCAAGGCTACACCTTC. Translated: CASFGLQGVQGYTF.

Many counts were recorded for this clonotype. The chain couples TRBV7-2 to TRBJ1-2, with D perhaps TRBD1 (6 bases). This CDR3 is 13 amino acids long. Trimming took off 6 bases at V and 2 bases at J, with 10 bases between the two ends. Per the germline V gene, CDR1 is SGHTA and CDR2 is FQGNSA. In nucleotides, the CDR3 is TGTGCCAGCAGTACAGGGAACAACTATGGCTACACCTTC. As protein: CASSTGNNYGYTF.

Points on this clonotype: A much larger clonotype is one base distant, so this may be a read error. The V gene is TRBV27, the J gene TRBJ1-4; possible D gene TRBD1, 5 bases. The CDR3 extends over 18 amino acids. CDR1 is MNHEY and CDR2 is SMNVEV in the germline V gene (reference sequence). CDR3: CASSLTPGGSPANEKLLF. For the CDR3, the DNA is TGTGCCAGCAGTTTGACCCCGGGGGGATCACCCGCTAATGAAAAACTGCTTTTT.